This is a list of T cell receptor beta chains from one sample in a study of T-cell reconstitution after alpha-beta-depleted transplantation in children. MiXCR, applied by TCRdb to the PCR reads, yields one record per CDR3 protein. The sample shows fewer than 550,000 distinct CDR3 sequences, approximately 10% of them seen only once. The source material was PBMCs from the stem cell graft donor, sampled from the stem cell graft. These receptors all stem from a human donor who donated a stem cell graft to a child with acute myeloid leukemia. CDR3s include the opening cysteine and the closing phenylalanine or tryptophan. The D gene is left open where the match is weak. Clone sizes are given selectively: once, few, many, or a class where the clone is expanded.

TRBV12-3/TRBV12-4	TRBD1	TRBJ1-5	few	TGTGCCAGCAGTTTCAGGACTCTTTCCCGACAGGGGGTCCCTTATAGCAATCAGCCCCAGCATTTT	CASSFRTLSRQGVPYSNQPQHF
TRBV11-2	-	TRBJ1-2	-	TGTGCCAGCAGCTTAGCGGAAGGGGTCTATGGCTACACCTTC	CASSLAEGVYGYTF
TRBV20-1	TRBD1	TRBJ2-3	few	TGCAGTGCTGTCAACCCCGGGACAGGGACAGATACGCAGTATTTT	CSAVNPGTGTDTQYF
TRBV5-4	-	TRBJ1-1	many	TGTGCCAGCAGCTTTCCAGGGGAAGTCGCTGAAGCTTTCTTT	CASSFPGEVAEAFF
TRBV4-2	-	TRBJ1-2	few	TGTGCCAGCAGCCAAGGATCGGGGCTACCTAACTATGGCTACACCTTC	CASSQGSGLPNYGYTF
TRBV5-1	-	TRBJ2-3	-	TGCGCCAGCAGTGGGGGGAGGACTAGCACAGATACGCAGTATTTT	CASSGGRTSTDTQYF
TRBV20-1	-	TRBJ1-2	-	TGCAGTGCTAGTATGGGGGTAAACTATGGCTACACCTTC	CSASMGVNYGYTF
TRBV5-1	TRBD1	TRBJ2-5	few	TGCGCCAGCAGAGACGTCAGGGGGCCGGGAGAGACCCAGTACTTC	CASRDVRGPGETQYF
TRBV5-1	-	TRBJ2-7	few	TGCGCCACCAGCTTTCTTGGCTCCGCGAGCTCCTACGAGCAGTACTTC	CATSFLGSASSYEQYF
TRBV18	-	TRBJ2-2	few	TGTGCCAGCTCACCCTCGGGGCAGGGAACGAACACCGGGGAGCTGTTTTTT	CASSPSGQGTNTGELFF
TRBV7-2	-	TRBJ2-2	many	TGTGCCAGCAGCTCCAACTTGGATTCCGGGGAGCTGTTTTTT	CASSSNLDSGELFF
TRBV12-3/TRBV12-4	-	TRBJ1-4	-	TGTGCCAGCACCTTAGGGGGGTCTTCTAGTGAAAAACTGTTTTTT	CASTLGGSSSEKLFF
TRBV3-1	TRBD2	TRBJ2-5	-	TGTGCCTCCAGCAAGCCCGGGACTAGCGGGGGCCCGGGATACTTC	CASSKPGTSGGPGYF
TRBV7-7	-	TRBJ2-5	few	TGTGCTAGCGGCCTGATCGGGGGCGCGGGAGAGACCCAGTACTTC	CASGLIGGAGETQYF
TRBV7-3	-	TRBJ2-5	few	TGTGCCAGCAGCTCCGGGGACGGACACCAAGAGACCCAGTACTTC	CASSSGDGHQETQYF
TRBV7-2	-	TRBJ2-2	few	TGTGCCAGCAGCTTAGCGCTTGACGGCTACGGGGAGCTGTTTTTT	CASSLALDGYGELFF
TRBV7-9	-	TRBJ1-5	many	TGTGCCAGCAGCTTAGGGGCCCTTCAGCCCCAGCATTTT	CASSLGALQPQHF
TRBV12-3/TRBV12-4	-	TRBJ1-5	-	TGTGCCAGCAGTTTATTTTTTGGTAGCAATCAGCCCCAGCATTTT	CASSLFFGSNQPQHF
TRBV5-1	TRBD1	TRBJ2-1	few	TGCGCCAGCAGCCCCGGGACAGGGAGCTCCTACAATGAGCAGTTCTTC	CASSPGTGSSYNEQFF
TRBV11-2	-	TRBJ1-4	-	TGTGCCAGCAGCTCCCGCGCGGGTACTAATGAAAAACTGTTTTTT	CASSSRAGTNEKLFF
TRBV29-1	-	TRBJ1-2	-	TGCAGCGTTGAGGATTCTAACTATGGCTACACCTTC	CSVEDSNYGYTF
TRBV29-1	-	TRBJ2-1	few	TGCAGCGTTGCCCGGGACACCAACTCCTACAATGAGCAGTTCTTC	CSVARDTNSYNEQFF
TRBV7-9	TRBD2	TRBJ2-5	-	TGTGCCAGCAGCTTGGGGACTACCCGCAAGGCCCAGTACTTC	CASSLGTTRKAQYF
TRBV6-5	-	TRBJ1-2	few	TGTGCCAGCAGTTACAGAGGGGAGTATGGCTACACCTTC	CASSYRGEYGYTF
TRBV7-8	-	TRBJ1-1	many	TGTGCCAGCAGCTTAGATCTAAAGACTGAAGCTTTCTTT	CASSLDLKTEAFF
TRBV6-2/TRBV6-3	-	TRBJ1-1	-	TGTGCCAGCAGCCCTCGGACTTCTGAAGCTTTCTTT	CASSPRTSEAFF
TRBV6-1	TRBD2	TRBJ2-1	once	TGTGCCAGCAGTGAAGTCCCGGGAGGGTCCGACAATGAGCAGTTCTTC	CASSEVPGGSDNEQFF
TRBV6-5	TRBD1	TRBJ1-2	-	TGTGCCAGCAGTTCCCCTCGGACAGGGGGGAACTATGGCTACACCTTC	CASSSPRTGGNYGYTF
TRBV11-1	TRBD2	TRBJ2-1	many	TGTGCCAGCAGCTGTCAGTTATTAGCGGGAGCTCAAGATAATGAGCAGTTCTTC	CASSCQLLAGAQDNEQFF
TRBV12-3/TRBV12-4	-	TRBJ2-7	-	TGTGCCAGCAGAATCATGGACAGTTCCGAGCAGTACTTC	CASRIMDSSEQYF
TRBV3-1	TRBD2	TRBJ2-3	-	TGTGCCAGCAGCCAGGATCGTCGACTAGCGGAAACTACCCTTACAGATACGCAGTATTTT	CASSQDRRLAETTLTDTQYF
TRBV10-3	-	TRBJ2-2	many	TGTGCCATCAGTGTTGGTACGAACACCGGGGAGCTGTTTTTT	CAISVGTNTGELFF
TRBV7-7	-	TRBJ1-1	few	TGTGCTAGCAGCTTAGCCTGGGGCACTGAAGCTTTCTTT	CASSLAWGTEAFF
TRBV6-2/TRBV6-3	TRBD1	TRBJ2-6	-	TGTGCCAGCAAGCCCCCCAGGGGGCGTGGTGGGGCCAACGTCCTGACTTTC	CASKPPRGRGGANVLTF
TRBV5-1	TRBD1	TRBJ2-5	few	TGCGCCAGCAGCGTGGGGCTGGGGACAGTCTTCGAGACCCAGTACTTC	CASSVGLGTVFETQYF
TRBV12-3/TRBV12-4	-	TRBJ1-2	few	TGTGCCAGCAGTTTAGGCGGACAGAGGTATGGCTACACCTTC	CASSLGGQRYGYTF
TRBV20-1	TRBD1	TRBJ1-5	-	TGCAGTGCTAGTGCCAGGGGGGACCGCAATCAGCCCCAGCATTTT	CSASARGDRNQPQHF
TRBV6-1	-	TRBJ2-7	few	TGTGCCAGCAGTGAATACTCCGCACTATCCTACGAGCAGTACTTC	CASSEYSALSYEQYF
TRBV29-1	TRBD2	TRBJ2-4	-	TGCAGCGCCTCGACTAGCCCGACCGCCAAAAACATTCAGTACTTC	CSASTSPTAKNIQYF
TRBV29-1	-	TRBJ2-1	many	TGCAGCGTCGGGGGCACAGGGGCGCGTGAGCAGTTCTTC	CSVGGTGAREQFF
TRBV10-3	TRBD1	TRBJ2-5	many	TGTGCCATCAGTGAGTCTGGACAGGGTCAAGAGACCCAGTACTTC	CAISESGQGQETQYF
TRBV6-1	TRBD1	TRBJ1-5	few	TGTGCCAGCAGACCTGACAGGGGGGATAGCAATCAGCCCCAGCATTTT	CASRPDRGDSNQPQHF
TRBV7-2	-	TRBJ1-2	few	TGTGCCAGCAGCTTCTACGGCTATGGCTACACCTTC	CASSFYGYGYTF
TRBV5-1	-	TRBJ1-3	few	TGCGCCAGCAGTTACGGGACGACTGGAAACACCATATATTTT	CASSYGTTGNTIYF
TRBV20-1	-	TRBJ2-2	few	TGCAGTGCCAGGACCACCGGGGAGCTGTTTTTT	CSARTTGELFF
TRBV18	-	TRBJ1-6	-	TGTGCCAGCTCACCGGGGATTTATAATTCACCCCTCCACTTT	CASSPGIYNSPLHF
TRBV9	-	TRBJ2-1	many	TGTGCCAGCAGCGTAGAGGGCGGTTTCTACAATGAGCAGTTCTTC	CASSVEGGFYNEQFF
TRBV6-1	-	TRBJ2-5	few	TGTGCCAGCAGTGCGCCGGGGGGACATGAGACCCAGTACTTC	CASSAPGGHETQYF
TRBV20-1	-	TRBJ2-3	few	TGCAGTGCTTTAGCCGGGACCCCAGGACCAGATACGCAGTATTTT	CSALAGTPGPDTQYF
TRBV19	TRBD1	TRBJ2-6	few	TGTGCCAGTAGTACAGGGGGCGCAGATAAATCTGGGGCCAACGTCCTGACTTTC	CASSTGGADKSGANVLTF
TRBV6-5	-	TRBJ2-3	-	TGTGCCAGCAGTTACTCGACTAGCACAGATACGCAGTATTTT	CASSYSTSTDTQYF
TRBV18	-	TRBJ2-2	-	TGTGCCAGCTCACCTCCCACGGCCGGGGAGCTGTTTTTT	CASSPPTAGELFF
TRBV5-1	TRBD2	TRBJ2-1	many	TGCGCCAGCAGCTTTGGACTAGCGGGAGGTGTCAATGAGCAGTTCTTC	CASSFGLAGGVNEQFF